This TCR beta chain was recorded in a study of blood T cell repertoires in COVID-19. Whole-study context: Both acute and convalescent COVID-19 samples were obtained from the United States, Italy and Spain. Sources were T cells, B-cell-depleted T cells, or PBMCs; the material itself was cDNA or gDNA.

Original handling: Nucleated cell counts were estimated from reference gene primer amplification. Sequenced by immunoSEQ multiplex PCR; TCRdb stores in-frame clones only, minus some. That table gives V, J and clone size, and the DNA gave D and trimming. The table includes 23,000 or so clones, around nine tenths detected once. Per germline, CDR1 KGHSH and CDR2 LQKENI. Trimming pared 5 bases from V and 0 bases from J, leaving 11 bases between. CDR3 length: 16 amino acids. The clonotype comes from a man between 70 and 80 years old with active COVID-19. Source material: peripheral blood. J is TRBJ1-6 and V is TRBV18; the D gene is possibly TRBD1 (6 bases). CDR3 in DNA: TGTGCCAGCTCATCAAAACAGGGCTCCTATAATTCACCCCTCCACTTT. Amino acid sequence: CASSSKQGSYNSPLHF.